This paragraph reports one T cell receptor beta chain. Sequencing used immunoSEQ multiplex PCR; TCRdb keeps in-frame clones, though not all of them. The data show 2.3 million or so clones, over 85% seen once. This CDR3 region has 13 residues. Germline V gene lookup returns CDR1 KGHSH and CDR2 LQKENI. V was pared by 2 bases and J by 5 bases, with 7 bases between. This specimen comes from a study of shared clonotypes between healthy human individuals. The chain uses TRBV18 and TRBJ2-1; TRBD1 might be the D (5 bases). The TCR sequence derives from a man younger than 30 in good health. Some clones in this sample may be carry-over from other donors' samples. What was sequenced was naive CD4+ T cells from PBMCs. As to subset: CD45RA+ positively selected. CDR3 sequence: CASSPVGDNEQFF. The CDR3 nucleotides are TGTGCCAGCTCACCAGTAGGGGACAATGAGCAGTTCTTC. Combining the CDR3 with reference TRBV18 and TRBJ2-1 gives the whole variable domain NAGVMQNPRHLVRRRGQEARLRCSPMKGHSHVYWYRQLPEEGLKFMVYLQKENIIDESGMPKERFSAEFPKEGPSILRIQQVVRGDSAAYFCASSPVGDNEQFFGPGTRLTVL.